The present entry profiles one TCR beta chain with its context. The antigen remains unidentified. This specimen comes from a study of T cell responses to AZD1222 COVID-19 vaccine. General study findings and limits: Along spike, vaccine-associated CD4 TCRs were found throughout, with dominance at 160-218 and 743-854. An increase in Spike-specific TCR breadth and depth was observed after two AZD1222 doses.

Sequenced by immunoSEQ multiplex PCR; TCRdb stores in-frame clones only, minus some. The data show approximately 150,000 clones, approximately 94% seen once. V was cut by 4 bases and J by 5 bases, with 15 bases left in between. CDR3 length: 14 amino acids. In germline, CDR1 is SGHRS, CDR2 YFSETQ. The study pooled second doses at about 4 or about 12 weeks. V gene TRBV5-1 combines with J gene TRBJ1-1; D unclear. The sequences come from peripheral blood, collected 28 days after the second AZD1222 dose. This TCR came from an adult who received the AZD1222 COVID-19 vaccine. The CDR3 region is CASSLARGGTEAFF. The CDR3, as DNA: TGCGCCAGCAGCCTGGCACGGGGAGGGACTGAAGCTTTCTTT.